Following are 20 T cell receptor beta chains from one sample sequenced in a study of cytomegalovirus exposure and HLA in healthy donors. Use of 60 Vbeta and 13 Jbeta primers characterized the PCR. The protocol was immunoSEQ multiplex PCR, while the TCRdb copy is restricted to in-frame clones and leaves out a portion. This sample has about 130,000 clones, with around 72% found just once. Input material: PBMCs. The receptors originated from a woman between 40 and 55 years old in good health and CMV-seronegative.

This clone was seen a single time. This chain joins TRBV10-3 and TRBJ2-7; perhaps TRBD2 as D (6 bases). The germline V gene has CDR1 ENHRY and CDR2 SYGVKD. The CDR3 spans 12 residues. V was clipped by 2 bases and J by 12 bases, with 14 bases between them. The DNA for the CDR3 is TGTGCCATCAGTGAGGGGGCGGGGAAGGGGTACTTC. This translates into CAISEGAGKGYF.

This clone was observed a single time. CDR3 sequence: CASSEVTDQPQHF. DNA of the CDR3: TGTGCCAGCAGTGAAGTGACAGATCAGCCCCAGCATTTT. This chain connects TRBV6-1 to TRBJ1-5; possible D gene TRBD1, 5 bases. Trimming stripped 1 base from V and 5 bases from J, with 6 bases between. CDR3 length equals 13 residues. Germline V gene data show CDR1 as MNHNS and CDR2 as SASEGT.

The J gene is TRBJ2-1, the V gene TRBV6-6; 7 nucleotides align to TRBD2. V was clipped by 2 bases and J by 2 bases; unmatched bases: 0. The CDR3 is made up of 14 amino acids. Looked up from germline, CDR1 is MNHNY and CDR2 is SVGAGI (reference sequence). DNA for the CDR3: TGTGCCAGCAGTTACGGGGGGGCCTACAATGAGCAGTTCTTC. Its protein is CASSYGGAYNEQFF.

This chain uses TRBV6-1 with TRBJ1-3; 7 nucleotides align to TRBD1. CDR1 is MNHNS, CDR2 SASEGT, per germline. J lost 15 bases, V lost 6 bases, and 20 bases had no gene match. The CDR3 has 15 residues. CDR3 sequence (DNA): TGTGCCAGCAGGACCGGGACAGTGCCCGGGCGATCGGCATATTTT. Translating gives CASRTGTVPGRSAYF.

The chain combines TRBV5-5 with TRBJ1-1, with D tentatively TRBD1 (5 bases). This CDR3 spans 14 amino acids. CDR1 is SGHKS and CDR2 is YYEKEE in the germline V gene (reference sequence). V was pared by 1 base and J by 5 bases, with 12 bases between. The CDR3 sequence: CASSLSGSGTEAFF. CDR3 DNA sequence: TGTGCCAGCAGCTTGTCAGGGAGCGGGACTGAAGCTTTCTTT.

The chain's CDR3 is CATSDRGGTEAFF. CDR3 nucleotide sequence: TGTGCCACCTCGGACAGGGGAGGCACTGAAGCTTTCTTT. The rearrangement joins TRBV10-3 to TRBJ1-1; 9 bases are a match to TRBD1. Per germline, CDR1 ENHRY and CDR2 SYGVKD. The length of the CDR3 is 13 residues. Losses at the gene ends were 10 bases for V and 4 bases for J; bases not matched to a gene: 7.

The CDR3, as DNA: TGTGCCAGCAGCTTAGGTCCAAGGGGGTTGTCCTACGAGCAGTACTTC. It specifies CASSLGPRGLSYEQYF. The chain has TRBV11-2 and TRBJ2-7; possibly TRBD1 for D (6 bases). The ends were cut back, 1 base at V and 1 base at J, with 14 bases in the middle. The germline gives CDR1 SGHAT, CDR2 FQNNGV. There are 16 residues in the CDR3.

The chain links TRBV27 to TRBJ2-5; 10 nucleotides agree with TRBD1. This CDR3 has 15 amino acids. Germline V gives CDR1 MNHEY, CDR2 SMNVEV (reference sequence). V shed 5 bases and J 2 bases; nucleotides not matched to a gene: 5. CDR3 sequence: CASSPGQGKQETQYF. The CDR3 coding sequence is TGTGCCAGCAGTCCGGGACAGGGGAAACAAGAGACCCAGTACTTC.

The chain recombines TRBV7-9 with TRBJ2-1; the match to TRBD1 covers 10 bases. The V gene's germline CDR1 is SEHNR and CDR2 FQNEAQ (reference sequence). The CDR3 is 13 amino acids. J lost 9 bases, V lost 5 bases, and 4 bases had no gene match. CDR3 sequence (DNA): TGTGCCAGCAGCGCGACAGGGGGCGGTGAGCAGTTCTTC. The encoded protein is CASSATGGGEQFF.

The chain is built from TRBV19 and TRBJ1-2, with D maybe TRBD1 (6 bases). There are 14 residues in the CDR3. Germline V gene sequence: CDR1 LNHDA, CDR2 SQIVND (reference sequence). Trimming pared 5 bases from V and 6 bases from J, leaving 16 bases between. CDR3 amino acids: CASSPHRVSDGYTF. The CDR3 DNA sequence: TGTGCCAGTAGTCCCCACAGGGTGTCGGATGGCTACACCTTC. The full variable domain, completed using reference TRBV19 and TRBJ1-2, is DGGITQSPKYLFRKEGQNVTLSCEQNLNHDAMYWYRQDPGQGLRLIYYSQIVNDFQKGDIAEGYSVSREKKESFPLTVTSAQKNPTAFYLCASSPHRVSDGYTFGSGTRLTVV.

The V call is TRBV18, the J call TRBJ2-7; maybe TRBD1 (5 bases). CDR1 and CDR2 from the germline V gene are KGHSH and LQKENI. CDR3 length: 13 residues. V lost 6 bases and J lost 4, with 13 bases in between. The CDR3 DNA is TGTGCCAGCTCGCCCTCACAGGAATACGAGCAGTACTTC. Translated: CASSPSQEYEQYF.

The V and J genes are TRBV10-3 and TRBJ1-1, with 7 bases aligning to TRBD1. Germline V gives CDR1 ENHRY, CDR2 SYGVKD. The CDR3 loop spans 16 amino acids. After removal of 2 bases from V and 6 bases from J, the junction contained 12 bases not matched to a gene. The CDR3 DNA follows: TGTGCCATCAGTGAGGTCGGGGACAGATCAGAGGCTGAAGCTTTCTTT. It specifies CAISEVGDRSEAEAFF.

This clone showed up just once. CDR3 region: CASSHGTGGNTGELFF. Written as DNA, the CDR3 is TGTGCCAGCAGCCACGGGACAGGGGGAAACACCGGGGAGCTGTTTTTT. This chain uses TRBV7-2 with TRBJ2-2; 11 nucleotides match TRBD1. CDR1 and CDR2 (germline): SGHTA, FQGNSA. V gave up 5 bases and J gave up 2 bases; unmatched junction bases: 4. The length of the CDR3 is 16 residues.

The genes are TRBV2 and TRBJ1-4, with D hard to call. The V gene's germline CDR1 is SNHLY and CDR2 FYNNEI. V gave up 11 bases and J gave up 4 bases, with 17 bases separating them. CDR3 length equals 14 residues. The CDR3 nucleotides read TGTGCCTCTCAAGTCAGCGGGTTTAATGAAAAACTGTTTTTT. Its translation is CASQVSGFNEKLFF.

Remarks on this clone: One junction end disagrees with the germline gene, perhaps due to a read error. The chain recombines TRBV7-2 with TRBJ2-6; D might be TRBD1 (5 bases). The CDR3 extends over 15 amino acids. Per the germline V gene, CDR1 is SGHTA and CDR2 is FQGNSA. CDR3 loop: CASSDPSSGANGLTF. The DNA for the CDR3 is TGTGCCAGCAGCGATCCAAGCTCTGGGGCCAACGGCCTGACTTTC.

This clone occurred once. V usage is TRBV6-5 and J usage is TRBJ2-7; D unclear. This CDR3 is 11 amino acids long. Germline CDR1 MNHEY, CDR2 SVGAGI. Trimming shortened V by 4 bases and J by 3 bases, and 4 bases separated the two germline ends. The chain's CDR3 is CASSSNYEQYF. Written as DNA, the CDR3 is TGTGCCAGCAGTTCAAACTACGAGCAGTACTTC.

This chain joins TRBV27 and TRBJ2-7; D may be TRBD1 (5 bases). The V gene lost 6 bases and the J gene lost 3 bases, with 18 bases spanning the gap. The CDR3 is 15 amino acids. Looked up from germline, CDR1 is MNHEY and CDR2 is SMNVEV (reference sequence). Here the CDR3 DNA reads TGTGCCAGCAGCCTTAAAGACAGTTTTTACTACGAGCAGTACTTC. This sequence encodes CASSLKDSFYYEQYF.

The J gene is TRBJ1-1, the V gene TRBV19; 7 bases line up with TRBD1. Trimming took 7 bases from V and 6 from J; bases not matched to a gene: 11. The CDR3 is 14 residues long. Germline values: CDR1 LNHDA, CDR2 SQIVND (reference sequence). The CDR3 DNA reads TGTGCCAGTACCCCGAAACAGGGGTTAGCTGAAGCTTTCTTT. Its translation is CASTPKQGLAEAFF. Full variable domain (rest looked up from reference TRBV19 and TRBJ1-1): DGGITQSPKYLFRKEGQNVTLSCEQNLNHDAMYWYRQDPGQGLRLIYYSQIVNDFQKGDIAEGYSVSREKKESFPLTVTSAQKNPTAFYLCASTPKQGLAEAFFGQGTRLTVV.

The chain joins TRBV7-9 to TRBJ2-3, with D possibly TRBD1 on 7 matching bases. V gave up 5 bases and J gave up 4 bases, with 16 bases separating them. CDR1 is SEHNR and CDR2 is FQNEAQ in the germline V gene (reference sequence). This CDR3 is 15 amino acids long. The CDR3 nucleotides read TGTGCCAGCAGCCCCCCCAGGGGGGAGGCAGATACGCAGTATTTT. This translates into CASSPPRGEADTQYF. The full variable domain, rest sourced from reference TRBV7-9 and TRBJ2-3, is DTGVSQNPRHKITKRGQNVTFRCDPISEHNRLYWYRQTLGQGPEFLTYFQNEAQLEKSRLLSDRFSAERPKGSFSTLEIQRTEQGDSAMYLCASSPPRGEADTQYFGPGTRLTVL.

This clone was detected once. This chain joins TRBV30 and TRBJ1-2; unclear D gene. The ends were cut back, 2 bases at V and 7 bases at J, with 17 bases in the middle. The CDR3 consists of 14 residues. Germline V CDR1 and CDR2: GTSNPN, SVGIG (reference sequence). The CDR3 DNA reads TGTGCCTGGAGTAATACGGGGAGTGGTGGTGGCTACACCTTC. Translation: CAWSNTGSGGGYTF.